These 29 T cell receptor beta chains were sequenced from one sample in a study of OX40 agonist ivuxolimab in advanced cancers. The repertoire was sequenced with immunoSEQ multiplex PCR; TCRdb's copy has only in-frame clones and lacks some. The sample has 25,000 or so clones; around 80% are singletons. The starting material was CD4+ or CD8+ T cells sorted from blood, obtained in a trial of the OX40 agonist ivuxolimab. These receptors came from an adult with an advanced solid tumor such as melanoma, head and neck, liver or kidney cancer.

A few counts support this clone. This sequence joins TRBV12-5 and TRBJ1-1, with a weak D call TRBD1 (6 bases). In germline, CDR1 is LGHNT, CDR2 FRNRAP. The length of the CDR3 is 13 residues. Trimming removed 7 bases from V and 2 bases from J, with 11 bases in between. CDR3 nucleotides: TGTGCTAGTGATCCAGGGGCCAACACTGAAGCTTTCTTT. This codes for CASDPGANTEAFF.

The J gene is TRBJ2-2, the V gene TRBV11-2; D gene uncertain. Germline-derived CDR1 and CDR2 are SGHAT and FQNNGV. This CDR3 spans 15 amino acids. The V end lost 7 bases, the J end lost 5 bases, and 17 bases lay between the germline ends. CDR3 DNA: TGTGCCAGCACCGACGGTACACCCGGGACCGGGGAGCTGTTTTTT. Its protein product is CASTDGTPGTGELFF.

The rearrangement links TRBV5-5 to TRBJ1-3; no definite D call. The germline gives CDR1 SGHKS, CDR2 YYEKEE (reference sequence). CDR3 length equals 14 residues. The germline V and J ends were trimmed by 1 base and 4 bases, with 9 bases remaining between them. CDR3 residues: CASSLKGRGNTIYF. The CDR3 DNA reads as TGTGCCAGCAGCTTGAAAGGTAGGGGAAACACCATATATTTT. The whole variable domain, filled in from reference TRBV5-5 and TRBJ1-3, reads DAGVTQSPTHLIKTRGQQVTLRCSPISGHKSVSWYQQVLGQGPQFIFQYYEKEERGRGNFPDRFSARQFPNYSSELNVNALLLGDSALYLCASSLKGRGNTIYFGEGSWLTVV.

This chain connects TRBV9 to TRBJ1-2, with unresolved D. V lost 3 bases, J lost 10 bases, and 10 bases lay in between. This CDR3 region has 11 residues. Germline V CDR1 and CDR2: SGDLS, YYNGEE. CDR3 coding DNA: TGTGCCAGCAGCGCGTCCGGACTCTACACCTTC. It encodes CASSASGLYTF.

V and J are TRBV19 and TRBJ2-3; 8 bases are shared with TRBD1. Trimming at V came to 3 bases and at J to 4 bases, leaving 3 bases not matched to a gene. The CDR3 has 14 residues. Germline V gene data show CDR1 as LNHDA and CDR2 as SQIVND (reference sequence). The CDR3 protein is CASSIPTGADTQYF. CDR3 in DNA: TGTGCCAGTAGTATCCCGACAGGGGCAGATACGCAGTATTTT.

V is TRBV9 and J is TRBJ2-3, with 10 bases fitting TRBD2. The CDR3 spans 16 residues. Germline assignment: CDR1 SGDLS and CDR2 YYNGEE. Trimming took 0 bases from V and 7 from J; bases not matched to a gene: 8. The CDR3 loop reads CASSVGSGGAINTQYF. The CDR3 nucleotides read TGTGCCAGCAGCGTAGGGAGCGGGGGGGCCATAAATACGCAGTATTTT.

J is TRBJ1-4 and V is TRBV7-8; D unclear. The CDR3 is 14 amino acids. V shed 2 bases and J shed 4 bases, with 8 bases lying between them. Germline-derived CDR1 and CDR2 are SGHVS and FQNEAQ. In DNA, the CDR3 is TGTGCCAGCAGCTTAAGGGAGGGTAATGAAAAACTGTTTTTT. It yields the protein CASSLREGNEKLFF. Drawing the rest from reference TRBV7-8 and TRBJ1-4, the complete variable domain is GAGVSQSPRYKVAKRGQDVALRCDPISGHVSLFWYQQALGQGPEFLTYFQNEAQLDKSGLPSDRFFAERPEGSVSTLKIQRTQQEDSAVYLCASSLREGNEKLFFGSGTQLSVL.

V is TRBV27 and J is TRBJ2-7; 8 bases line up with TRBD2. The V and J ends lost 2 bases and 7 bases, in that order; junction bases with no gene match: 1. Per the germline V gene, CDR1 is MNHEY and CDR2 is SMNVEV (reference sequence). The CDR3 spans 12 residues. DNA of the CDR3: TGTGCCAGCAGTTTACGGGGGGGAGAGCAGTACTTC. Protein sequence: CASSLRGGEQYF.

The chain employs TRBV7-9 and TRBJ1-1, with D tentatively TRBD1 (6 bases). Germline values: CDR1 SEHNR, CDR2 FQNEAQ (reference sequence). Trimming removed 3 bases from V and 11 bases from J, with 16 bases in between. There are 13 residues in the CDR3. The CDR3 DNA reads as TGTGCCAGCAGCTTTGGGGGCCTGGTCGGTGCTTTCTTT. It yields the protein CASSFGGLVGAFF.

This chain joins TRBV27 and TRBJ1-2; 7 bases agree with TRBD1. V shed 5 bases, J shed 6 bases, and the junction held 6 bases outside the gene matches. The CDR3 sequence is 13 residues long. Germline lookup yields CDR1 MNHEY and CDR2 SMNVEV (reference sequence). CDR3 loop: CASSDRAVDGYTF. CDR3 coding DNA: TGTGCCAGCAGTGACAGGGCCGTGGATGGCTACACCTTC.

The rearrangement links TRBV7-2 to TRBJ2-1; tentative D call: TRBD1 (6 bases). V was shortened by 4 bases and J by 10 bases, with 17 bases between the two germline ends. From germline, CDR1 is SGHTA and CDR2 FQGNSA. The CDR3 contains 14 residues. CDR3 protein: CASSSPTRGSEQFF. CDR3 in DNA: TGTGCCAGCAGCTCACCTACGAGGGGGTCGGAGCAGTTCTTC.

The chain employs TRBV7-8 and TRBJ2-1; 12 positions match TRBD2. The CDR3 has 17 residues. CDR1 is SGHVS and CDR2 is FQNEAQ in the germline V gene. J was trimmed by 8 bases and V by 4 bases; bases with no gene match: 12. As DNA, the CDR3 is TGTGCCAGCAGCTGGCGACTAGCGGGGGAACAGGGCGATGAGCAGTTCTTC. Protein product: CASSWRLAGEQGDEQFF.

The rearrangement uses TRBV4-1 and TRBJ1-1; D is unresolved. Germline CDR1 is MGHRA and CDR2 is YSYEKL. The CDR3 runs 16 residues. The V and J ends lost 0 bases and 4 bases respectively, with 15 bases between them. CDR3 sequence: CASSQEVGRRTTEAFF. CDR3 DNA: TGCGCCAGCAGCCAAGAGGTCGGCAGGAGAACCACTGAAGCTTTCTTT.

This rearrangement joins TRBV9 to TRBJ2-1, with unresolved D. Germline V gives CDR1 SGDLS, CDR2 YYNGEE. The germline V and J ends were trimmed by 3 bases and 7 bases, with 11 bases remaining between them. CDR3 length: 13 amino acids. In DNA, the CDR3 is TGTGCCAGCAGCGCAGGCAAGCGTAATGAGCAGTTCTTC. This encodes CASSAGKRNEQFF.

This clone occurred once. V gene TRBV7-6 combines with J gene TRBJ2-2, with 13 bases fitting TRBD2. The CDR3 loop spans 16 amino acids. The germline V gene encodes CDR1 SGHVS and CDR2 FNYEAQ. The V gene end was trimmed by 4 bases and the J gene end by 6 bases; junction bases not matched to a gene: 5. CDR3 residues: CASSYTSGGASGELFF. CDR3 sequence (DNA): TGTGCCAGCAGCTACACTAGCGGGGGGGCCTCCGGGGAGCTGTTTTTT.

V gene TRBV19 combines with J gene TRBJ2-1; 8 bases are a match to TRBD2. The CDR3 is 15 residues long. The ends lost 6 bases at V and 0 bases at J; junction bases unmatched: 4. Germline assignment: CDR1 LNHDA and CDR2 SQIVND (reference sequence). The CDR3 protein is CASSGGASSYNEQFF. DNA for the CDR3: TGTGCCAGTAGCGGGGGGGCGAGCTCCTACAATGAGCAGTTCTTC.

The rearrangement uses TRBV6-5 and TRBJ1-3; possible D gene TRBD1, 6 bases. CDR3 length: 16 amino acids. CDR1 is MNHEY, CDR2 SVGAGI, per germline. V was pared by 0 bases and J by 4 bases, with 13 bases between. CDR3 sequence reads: CASSYSLSGAGNTIYF. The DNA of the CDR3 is TGTGCCAGCAGTTACTCTCTATCGGGGGCGGGAAACACCATATATTTT.

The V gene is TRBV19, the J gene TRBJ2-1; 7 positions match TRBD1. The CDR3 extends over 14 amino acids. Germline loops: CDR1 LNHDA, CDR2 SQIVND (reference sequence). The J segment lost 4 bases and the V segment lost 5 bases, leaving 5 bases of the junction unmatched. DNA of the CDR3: TGTGCCAGTAGTCCCCAGGGGGTTTACAATGAGCAGTTCTTC. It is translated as CASSPQGVYNEQFF.

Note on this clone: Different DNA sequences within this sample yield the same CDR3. This chain's CDR3 is CASSAGNTEAFF. Here the CDR3 DNA reads TGTGCCAGCAGTGCCGGGAACACTGAAGCTTTCTTT. The chain combines TRBV2 with TRBJ1-1; no definite D call. V was clipped by 4 bases and J by 1 base, with 4 bases between them. CDR1 and CDR2 (germline): SNHLY, FYNNEI. The CDR3 sequence is 12 residues long.

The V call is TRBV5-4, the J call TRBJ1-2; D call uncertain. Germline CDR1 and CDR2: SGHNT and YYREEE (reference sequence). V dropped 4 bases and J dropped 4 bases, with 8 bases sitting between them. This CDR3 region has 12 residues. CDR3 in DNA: TGTGCCAGCAGCCCCGAGGGCTATGGCTACACCTTC. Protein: CASSPEGYGYTF.

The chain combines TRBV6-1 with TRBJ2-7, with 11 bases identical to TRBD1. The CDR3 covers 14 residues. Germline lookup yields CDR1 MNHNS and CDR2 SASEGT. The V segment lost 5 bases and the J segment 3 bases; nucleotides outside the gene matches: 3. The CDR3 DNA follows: TGTGCCAGCAGTTGGACAGGGGGCATCTACGAGCAGTACTTC. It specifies CASSWTGGIYEQYF.

CDR3 DNA: TGTGCCAGCAGGGGCACGATATATAGCAATCAGCCCCAGCATTTT. It codes for CASRGTIYSNQPQHF. This chain links TRBV6-5 with TRBJ1-5, with unresolved D. This CDR3 comprises 15 residues. The germline V gene has CDR1 MNHEY and CDR2 SVGAGI. The germline V and J ends were trimmed by 6 bases and 0 bases, with 12 bases remaining between them.

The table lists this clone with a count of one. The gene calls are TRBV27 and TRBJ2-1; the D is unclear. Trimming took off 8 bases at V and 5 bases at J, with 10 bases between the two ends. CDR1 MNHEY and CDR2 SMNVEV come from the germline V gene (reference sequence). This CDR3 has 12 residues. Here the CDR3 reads CASFRSHNEQFF. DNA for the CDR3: TGTGCCAGCTTCCGGAGCCACAATGAGCAGTTCTTC.

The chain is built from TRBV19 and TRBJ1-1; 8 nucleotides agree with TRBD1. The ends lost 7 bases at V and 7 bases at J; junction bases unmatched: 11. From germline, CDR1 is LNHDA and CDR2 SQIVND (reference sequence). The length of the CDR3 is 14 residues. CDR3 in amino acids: CASTTQGASNEAFF. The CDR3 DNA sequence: TGTGCCAGTACCACCCAGGGGGCATCTAATGAAGCTTTCTTT.

In DNA, the CDR3 is TGTGCCAGCAGCGTATCGGGCGCGGCGAATTCACCCCTCCACTTT. Amino acids: CASSVSGAANSPLHF. The V call is TRBV9, the J call TRBJ1-6; no definite D call. Germline lookup yields CDR1 SGDLS and CDR2 YYNGEE. The CDR3 is 15 amino acids. The V and J ends lost 1 base and 7 bases respectively, with 12 bases between them.

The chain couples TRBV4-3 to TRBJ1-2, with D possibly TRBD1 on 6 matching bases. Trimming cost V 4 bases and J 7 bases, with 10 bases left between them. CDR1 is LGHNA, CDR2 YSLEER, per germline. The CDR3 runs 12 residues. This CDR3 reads CASSLDSRGYTF. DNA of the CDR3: TGCGCCAGCAGCCTGGACAGTCGTGGCTACACCTTC.

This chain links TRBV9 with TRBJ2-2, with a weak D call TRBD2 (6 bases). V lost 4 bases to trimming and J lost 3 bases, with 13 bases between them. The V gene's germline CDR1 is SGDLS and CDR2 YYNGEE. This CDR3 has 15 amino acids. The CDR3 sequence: CASSQWDSYTGELFF. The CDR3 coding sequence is TGTGCCAGCAGCCAATGGGACTCCTACACCGGGGAGCTGTTTTTT. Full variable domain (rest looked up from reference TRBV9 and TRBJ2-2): DSGVTQTPKHLITATGQRVTLRCSPRSGDLSVYWYQQSLDQGLQFLIQYYNGEERAKGNILERFSAQQFPDLHSELNLSSLELGDSALYFCASSQWDSYTGELFFGEGSRLTVL.

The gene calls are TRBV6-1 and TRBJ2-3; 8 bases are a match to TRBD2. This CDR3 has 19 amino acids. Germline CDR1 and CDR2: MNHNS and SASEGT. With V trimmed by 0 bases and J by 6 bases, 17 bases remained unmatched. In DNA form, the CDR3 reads TGTGCCAGCAGTGAAGCGAAGTCGGGTGTAGCGGGGCCGCGGGATACGCAGTATTTT. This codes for CASSEAKSGVAGPRDTQYF.

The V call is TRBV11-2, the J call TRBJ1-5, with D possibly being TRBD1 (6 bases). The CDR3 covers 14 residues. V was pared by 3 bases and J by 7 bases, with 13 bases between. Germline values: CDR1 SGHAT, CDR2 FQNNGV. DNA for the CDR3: TGTGCCAGCAGCTTTACAGGGATAGGGCAGCCCCAGCATTTT. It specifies CASSFTGIGQPQHF.